The T cell receptor (beta chain) described here comes from a study of T-cell memory formation after mild COVID-19. The length of the CDR3 is 15 residues. J lost 0 bases, V lost 6 bases, and 5 bases had no gene match. Germline assignment: CDR1 SNHLY and CDR2 FYNNEI. Study outcomes and limitations: Among CD4+ contracting clones, most were CM and EM, and CD8+ ones EMRA.

TCRalpha and TCRbeta libraries used 5'RACE with constant-segment primers and UMIs. TCRdb itself ran the 5' RACE reads through MiXCR, one entry per CDR3 protein. This repertoire shows more than 400,000 distinct CDR3 sequences, about 20% found once; its top ten account for around an eighth. This clonotype turned up a few times. What it binds is unknown. This chain uses TRBV2 with TRBJ2-5; 9 nucleotides match TRBD1. The sample was PBMCs or a T cell subset sorted from them (not recorded which). This clonotype was obtained from an adult woman who had mild COVID-19 (a few samples of this study predate the infection). Cell type and time point are not known. CDR3 region: CASSGGTGNQETQYF. In DNA form, the CDR3 reads TGTGCCAGCAGCGGAGGGACAGGGAACCAAGAGACCCAGTACTTC.